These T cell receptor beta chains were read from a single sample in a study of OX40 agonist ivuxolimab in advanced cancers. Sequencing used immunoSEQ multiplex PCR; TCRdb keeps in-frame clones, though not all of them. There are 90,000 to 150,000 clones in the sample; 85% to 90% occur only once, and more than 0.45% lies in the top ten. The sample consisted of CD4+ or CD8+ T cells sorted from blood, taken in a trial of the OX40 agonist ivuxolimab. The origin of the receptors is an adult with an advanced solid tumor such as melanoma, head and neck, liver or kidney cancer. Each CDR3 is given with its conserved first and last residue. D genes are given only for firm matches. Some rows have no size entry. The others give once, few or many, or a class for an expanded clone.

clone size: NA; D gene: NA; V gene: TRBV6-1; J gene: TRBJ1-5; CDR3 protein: CASSVGTLVDSNQPQHF; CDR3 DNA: TGTGCCAGCAGTGTAGGGACGTTAGTCGATAGCAATCAGCCCCAGCATTTT
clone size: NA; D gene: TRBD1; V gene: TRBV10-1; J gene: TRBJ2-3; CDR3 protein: CASSAWDRGTDTQYF; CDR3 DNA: TGCGCCAGCAGTGCTTGGGACAGGGGCACAGATACGCAGTATTTT
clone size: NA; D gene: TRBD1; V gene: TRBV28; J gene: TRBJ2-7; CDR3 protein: CASSPDRGEQYF; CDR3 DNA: TGTGCCAGCAGTCCAGACAGGGGCGAGCAGTACTTC
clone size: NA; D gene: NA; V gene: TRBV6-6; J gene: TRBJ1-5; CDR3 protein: CASSYYGNQPQHF; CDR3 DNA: TGTGCCAGCAGTTACTACGGCAATCAGCCCCAGCATTTT
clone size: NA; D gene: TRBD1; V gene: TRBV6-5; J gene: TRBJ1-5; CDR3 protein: CASSYSGQGGPQPQHF; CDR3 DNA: TGTGCCAGCAGTTACTCGGGACAGGGAGGACCTCAGCCCCAGCATTTT
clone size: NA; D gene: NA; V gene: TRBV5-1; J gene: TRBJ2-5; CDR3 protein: CASSLGGLSQTQYF; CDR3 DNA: TGCGCCAGCAGCTTGGGGGGTCTAAGTCAGACCCAGTACTTC
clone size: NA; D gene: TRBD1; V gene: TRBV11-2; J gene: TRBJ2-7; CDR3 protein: CASSNGQEIFYEQYF; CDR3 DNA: TGTGCCAGCAGCAACGGACAGGAGATTTTCTACGAGCAGTACTTC
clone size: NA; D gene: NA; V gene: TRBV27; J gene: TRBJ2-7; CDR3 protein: CASRRDSYYEQYF; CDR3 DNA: TGTGCCAGCAGACGCGACAGTTACTACGAGCAGTACTTC
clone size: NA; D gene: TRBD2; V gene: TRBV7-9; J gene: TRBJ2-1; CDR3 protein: CASSPAAGGYNEQFF; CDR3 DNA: TGTGCCAGCAGCCCCGCAGCGGGGGGGTACAATGAGCAGTTCTTC
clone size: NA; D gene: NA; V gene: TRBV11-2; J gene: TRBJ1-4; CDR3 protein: CASSAGGPEKLFF; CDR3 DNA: TGTGCCAGCAGCGCGGGCGGGCCTGAAAAACTGTTTTTT
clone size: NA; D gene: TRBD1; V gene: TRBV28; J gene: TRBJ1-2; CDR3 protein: CATWGGDRERYGYTF; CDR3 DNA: TGTGCCACTTGGGGGGGGGACAGGGAACGTTATGGCTACACCTTC
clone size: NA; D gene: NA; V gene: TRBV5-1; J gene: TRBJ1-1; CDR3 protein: CASSGQSTNTEAFF; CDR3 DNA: TGCGCCAGCAGCGGACAGAGTACTAACACTGAAGCTTTCTTT
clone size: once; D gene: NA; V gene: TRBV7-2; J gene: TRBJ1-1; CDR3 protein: CASFPSTVNTEAFF; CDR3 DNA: TGTGCCAGCTTTCCCTCCACGGTGAACACTGAAGCTTTCTTT
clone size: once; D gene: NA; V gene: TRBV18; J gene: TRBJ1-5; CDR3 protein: CASSPINSNQPQHF; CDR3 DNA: TGTGCCAGCTCACCGATCAATAGCAATCAGCCCCAGCATTTT
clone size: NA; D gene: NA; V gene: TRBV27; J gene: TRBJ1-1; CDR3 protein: CASSLGVGNTEAFF; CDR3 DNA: TGTGCCAGCAGTTTAGGGGTAGGGAACACTGAAGCTTTCTTT
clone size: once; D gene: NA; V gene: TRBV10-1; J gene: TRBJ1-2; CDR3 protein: CASSESGGGGYTF; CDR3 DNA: TGCGCCAGCAGTGAGTCGGGGGGAGGTGGCTACACCTTC
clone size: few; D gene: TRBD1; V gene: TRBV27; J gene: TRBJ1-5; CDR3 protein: CASSQGAGQPQHF; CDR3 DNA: TGTGCCAGCAGTCAGGGGGCAGGGCAGCCCCAGCATTTT
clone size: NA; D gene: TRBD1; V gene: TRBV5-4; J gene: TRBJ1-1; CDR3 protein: CASSFRDRGTEAFF; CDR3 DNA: TGTGCCAGCAGCTTCCGGGACAGGGGAACTGAAGCTTTCTTT
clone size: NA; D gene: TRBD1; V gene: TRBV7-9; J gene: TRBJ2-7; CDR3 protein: CASSVGQETSYEQYF; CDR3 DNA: TGTGCCAGCAGCGTCGGACAGGAAACCTCCTACGAGCAGTACTTC
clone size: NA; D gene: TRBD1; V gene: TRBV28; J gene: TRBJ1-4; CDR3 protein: CASSPGGVGDEKLFF; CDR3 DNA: TGTGCCAGCAGTCCAGGGGGGGTTGGCGATGAAAAACTGTTTTTT
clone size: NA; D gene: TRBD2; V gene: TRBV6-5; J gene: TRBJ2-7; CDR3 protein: CASKTSGFYEQYF; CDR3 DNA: TGTGCCAGCAAAACTAGCGGTTTCTACGAGCAGTACTTC
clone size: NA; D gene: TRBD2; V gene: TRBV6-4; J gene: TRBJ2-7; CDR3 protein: CASSPSAGGLREQYF; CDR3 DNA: TGTGCCAGCAGTCCCTCAGCGGGGGGCCTCCGCGAGCAGTACTTC
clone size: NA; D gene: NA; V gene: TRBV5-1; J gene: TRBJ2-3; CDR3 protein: CASRQGPLTDTQYF; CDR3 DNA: TGCGCCAGCAGGCAGGGACCGTTAACAGATACGCAGTATTTT
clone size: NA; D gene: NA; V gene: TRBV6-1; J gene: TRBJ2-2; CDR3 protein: CASMRVPNTGELFF; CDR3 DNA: TGTGCCAGCATGAGGGTTCCGAACACCGGGGAGCTGTTTTTT
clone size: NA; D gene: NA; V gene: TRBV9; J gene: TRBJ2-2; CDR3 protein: CASSPSPQLNTGELFF; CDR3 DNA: TGTGCCAGCAGCCCCTCCCCCCAGCTTAACACCGGGGAGCTGTTTTTT
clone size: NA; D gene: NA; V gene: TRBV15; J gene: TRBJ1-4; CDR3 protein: CATSRRVDNEKLFF; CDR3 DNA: TGTGCCACCAGCAGGAGAGTTGATAATGAAAAACTGTTTTTT
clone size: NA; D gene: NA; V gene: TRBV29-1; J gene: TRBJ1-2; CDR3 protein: CSVSPGVQYGYTF; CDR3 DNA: TGCAGCGTTTCCCCGGGGGTTCAATATGGCTACACCTTC
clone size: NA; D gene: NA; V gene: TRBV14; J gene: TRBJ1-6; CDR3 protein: CASSRGAFSYNSPLHF; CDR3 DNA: TGTGCCAGCTCGAGGGGGGCTTTTTCCTATAATTCACCCCTCCACTTT
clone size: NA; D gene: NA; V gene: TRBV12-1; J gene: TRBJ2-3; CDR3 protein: CASRAGTGAKGPPDTQYF; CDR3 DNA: TGTGCCAGCAGGGCCGGGACAGGCGCTAAGGGTCCACCAGATACGCAGTATTTT
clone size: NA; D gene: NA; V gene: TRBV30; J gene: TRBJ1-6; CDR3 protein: CAWSRRTDNSPLHF; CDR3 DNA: TGTGCCTGGAGTAGGAGGACCGATAATTCACCCCTCCACTTT
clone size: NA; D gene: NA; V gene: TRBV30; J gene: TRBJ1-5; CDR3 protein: CAWSLAGFQIRPQHF; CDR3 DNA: TGTGCCTGGAGCCTAGCAGGGTTCCAGATTAGGCCCCAGCATTTT
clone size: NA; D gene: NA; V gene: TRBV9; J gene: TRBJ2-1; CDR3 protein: CASSVRGTRLVDEQFF; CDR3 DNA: TGTGCCAGCAGTGTCCGGGGGACCCGACTAGTAGATGAGCAGTTCTTC